This TCR beta chain was recorded in a study of cytomegalovirus exposure and HLA in healthy donors. Turning to the study itself: Earlier sequencing of 150 million to 200 million T cells yielded approximately 120 million unique TCR beta sequences.

The germline V and J ends were trimmed by 0 bases and 5 bases, with 13 bases remaining between them. Looked up from germline, CDR1 is GTSNPN and CDR2 is SVGIG (reference sequence). This CDR3 region has 14 residues. 13 Jbeta primers and 60 Vbeta primers were used for the PCR. Assay: immunoSEQ multiplex PCR; the TCRdb copy retains only in-frame clones and omits some. There are some 97,000 clones in the sample; approximately 80% occur only once, and less than 1.5% lies in the top ten. Study findings and constraints: Immune exposure information comprised only CMV serostatus. Some segments of the V type, notably TRBV6-2 and TRBV6-3, were excluded as indistinguishable. Later on, a genetic analysis was performed. It linked a missense variant in DCLRE1C with V- and J-gene trimming of TCR beta.

Regarding this clone: Its antigen is not known.

Sequenced: PBMCs. The receptor's source is a woman aged 18-30 years in good health and CMV-seronegative. The rearrangement uses TRBV30 and TRBJ1-2, with D maybe TRBD1 (5 bases). CDR3 in amino acids: CAWSVLGGGYGYTF. CDR3 bases: TGTGCCTGGAGTGTATTGGGGGGAGGTTATGGCTACACCTTC.